Shown below are 3 T cell receptor beta chains from a single sample sequenced in a study of cytomegalovirus exposure and HLA in healthy donors. A multiplex PCR was run with 60 Vbeta primers and 13 Jbeta primers. This table comes from immunoSEQ multiplex PCR, and its TCRdb copy is limited to in-frame clones, with some not included. The repertoire holds 85,000 to 120,000 clones, with roughly four fifths as singletons. The sample taken for sequencing was PBMCs. Every receptor here comes from a woman aged 45-59 years in good health and CMV-seropositive.

This clone was observed a few times. The chain has TRBV6-5 and TRBJ2-1, with 10 bases lining up with TRBD2. The V gene end was trimmed by 6 bases and the J gene end by 4 bases; junction bases not matched to a gene: 6. The CDR3 covers 15 residues. In germline, CDR1 is MNHEY, CDR2 SVGAGI. The CDR3 sequence is CASRASGGGYNEQFF. In nucleotides, the CDR3 is TGTGCCAGCAGGGCAAGCGGGGGGGGATACAATGAGCAGTTCTTC.

A word on this clone: An end of the junction differs from the germline gene, which may be a read error. In the same sample, other DNA sequences code for this CDR3. J is TRBJ1-3 and V is TRBV27, with unresolved D. The CDR3 totals 14 residues. Looked up from germline, CDR1 is MNHEY and CDR2 is SMNVEV (reference sequence). The CDR3 DNA reads TGTGCCAGCAGTTCACACAGCTCTGGAAACACCATATACTTT. Its translation: CASSSHSSGNTIYF.

This clone was detected a few times. V usage is TRBV9 and J usage is TRBJ2-1; D may be TRBD2 (5 bases). V lost 1 base and J lost 9, with 11 bases in between. CDR3 length equals 13 residues. Germline CDR1 reads SGDLS; CDR2 reads YYNGEE. CDR3 DNA: TGTGCCAGCAGCGTAACGAGCGGCGTTGAGCAGTTCTTC. Translated: CASSVTSGVEQFF.